These 30 T cell receptor beta chains were sequenced from one sample in a study of blood T cells in healthy people across ages. It was with a sample-barcoded 5' primer and a J-beta primer mix that a second PCR of roughly 7 to 12 cycles was run. TCRdb ran MiXCR on the 5' RACE reads and lists one entry per CDR3 protein. The sample includes about a million distinct CDR3 sequences, roughly 51% of them seen just once. Sequenced sample: blood. The receptors shown here come from a woman aged 60-75 years in good health.

This clonotype was detected only once. The chain uses TRBV6-1 and TRBJ2-1; D remains unclear. Germline-derived CDR1 and CDR2 are MNHNS and SASEGT. The CDR3 covers 11 residues. V was cut by 6 bases and J by 12 bases, with 12 bases left in between. CDR3 in amino acids: CASSIIGGQFF. CDR3 bases: TGTGCCAGCAGCATCATAGGTGGGCAGTTCTTC.

The gene calls are TRBV5-1 and TRBJ2-5; a weak D match, TRBD2 (6 bases). The CDR3 is 15 residues long. Germline CDR1 is SGHRS and CDR2 is YFSETQ. V was pared by 2 bases and J by 0 bases, with 11 bases between. CDR3 nucleotides: TGCGCCAGCAGCTTACGGGACTCAAACCAAGAGACCCAGTACTTC. It specifies CASSLRDSNQETQYF.

DNA for the CDR3: TGTGCCAGCAGTTTAATTTGGGACAGGGGGCCGGGGCCAGCCCAGCATTTT. Its translation: CASSLIWDRGPGPAQHF. The V gene is TRBV28, the J gene TRBJ1-5; the match to TRBD1 covers 12 bases. V shed 2 bases, J shed 11 bases, and the junction held 13 bases outside the gene matches. Per the germline V gene, CDR1 is MDHEN and CDR2 is SYDVKM. This CDR3 region has 17 residues.

The J gene is TRBJ2-7, the V gene TRBV30; 7 bases agree with TRBD1. V was pared by 4 bases and J by 3 bases, with 9 bases of the junction left unmatched. The CDR3 is 14 amino acids. CDR1 and CDR2 from the germline V gene are GTSNPN and SVGIG (reference sequence). The CDR3 protein is CAWMKDRRRYEQYF. The DNA of the CDR3 is TGTGCCTGGATGAAGGACAGGAGGCGCTACGAGCAGTACTTC. Complete variable domain (other parts from reference TRBV30 and TRBJ2-7): SQTIHQWPATLVQPVGSPLSLECTVEGTSNPNLYWYRQAAGRGLQLLFYSVGIGQISSEVPQNLSASRPQDRQFILSSKKLLLSDSGFYLCAWMKDRRRYEQYFGPGTRLTVT.

This clonotype was recorded only once. The chain recombines TRBV28 with TRBJ2-5, with D unclear. The end of the DNA aligns better with TRBJ2-7, so the J call may be wrong. The V gene's germline CDR1 is MDHEN and CDR2 SYDVKM. The CDR3 covers 14 residues. CDR3 in DNA: TGTGCCAGCAGTTTGGTTATCTCTTCCACCGAGCAGTACTTC. It specifies CASSLVISSTEQYF.

The V gene is TRBV20-1, the J gene TRBJ2-5; D gene uncertain. V was cut by 5 bases and J by 7 bases, with 17 bases left in between. This CDR3 spans 13 amino acids. Per germline, CDR1 DFQATT and CDR2 SNEGSKA (reference sequence). The CDR3: CSARPVGSATQYF. The CDR3 DNA is TGCAGTGCTCGTCCCGTGGGGTCTGCGACCCAGTACTTC.

V gene TRBV27 combines with J gene TRBJ2-2; D uncertain. V was clipped by 6 bases and J by 4 bases, with 24 bases between them. The CDR3 runs 18 residues. Germline CDR1 reads MNHEY; CDR2 reads SMNVEV (reference sequence). This chain's CDR3 is CASSRVTTGPVGTGELFF. For the CDR3, the DNA is TGTGCCAGCAGCCGGGTCACAACCGGTCCCGTGGGCACCGGGGAGCTGTTTTTT.

The chain recombines TRBV4-1 with TRBJ2-6, with 13 bases fitting TRBD2. The CDR3 covers 22 residues. Trimming cost V 1 base and J 0 bases; bases outside gene matches: 12. Germline V gene lookup returns CDR1 MGHRA and CDR2 YSYEKL. CDR3 nucleotides: TGCGCCAGCAGCCAAGGGGCGGGACTAGCGGGAATGGATATCTCTGGGGCCAACGTCCTGACTTTC. Amino acid sequence: CASSQGAGLAGMDISGANVLTF.

The chain joins TRBV5-6 to TRBJ2-1; possible D gene TRBD2, 6 bases. There are 15 residues in the CDR3. CDR1 and CDR2 (germline): SGHDT, YYEEEE. V lost 4 bases to trimming and J lost 1 base, with 12 bases between them. DNA for the CDR3: TGTGCCAGCAGCCCCGGGACTGCTTCCTACAATGAGCAGTTCTTC. Translated, it gives CASSPGTASYNEQFF. Complete variable domain (other parts from reference TRBV5-6 and TRBJ2-1): DAGVTQSPTHLIKTRGQQVTLRCSPKSGHDTVSWYQQALGQGPQFIFQYYEEEERQRGNFPDRFSGHQFPNYSSELNVNALLLGDSALYLCASSPGTASYNEQFFGPGTRLTVL.

This sequence joins TRBV20-1 and TRBJ2-5; tentative D call: TRBD2 (5 bases). The CDR3 runs 12 residues. CDR1 is DFQATT and CDR2 is SNEGSKA in the germline V gene (reference sequence). With 6 bases removed from V and 2 bases from J, the gap between germline ends came to 10 bases. The DNA of the CDR3 is TGCAGTGCAGAGCGGAATCAAGAGACCCAGTACTTC. Translated, it gives CSAERNQETQYF.

The rearrangement uses TRBV6-5 and TRBJ2-1; 11 positions match TRBD2. CDR1 and CDR2 (germline): MNHEY, SVGAGI. The CDR3 is 15 residues long. J gave up 7 bases and V 8 bases, and 10 bases lay outside the gene matches. CDR3 amino acids: CASSLAGGGGNEQFF. In DNA, the CDR3 is TGTGCCAGCTCCCTAGCGGGAGGAGGCGGGAATGAGCAGTTCTTC.

The chain carries TRBV3-1 and TRBJ2-5, with D uncertain. The CDR3 contains 15 residues. V gave up 3 bases and J gave up 2 bases, with 13 bases separating them. Germline loops: CDR1 LGHDT, CDR2 YNNKEL (reference sequence). The CDR3 bases are TGTGCCAGCAGCCAGCCTGGACGGAGACAAGAGACCCAGTACTTC. Translated: CASSQPGRRQETQYF.

The chain joins TRBV4-2 to TRBJ2-7; D might be TRBD2 (6 bases). Germline V gene lookup returns CDR1 LGHNA and CDR2 YNFKEQ. The CDR3 loop spans 15 amino acids. Trimming pared 1 base from V and 4 bases from J, leaving 14 bases between. The CDR3 DNA reads as TGTGCCAGCAGCCAAGGACCGGGACTTCAATACGAGCAGTACTTC. Its protein product is CASSQGPGLQYEQYF.

This clonotype was counted many times. The gene calls are TRBV4-1 and TRBJ2-1; D gene ambiguous. CDR1 and CDR2 (germline): MGHRA, YSYEKL. This CDR3 contains 14 residues. The V gene lost 1 base and the J gene lost 6 bases, with 10 bases spanning the gap. The CDR3 here is CASSQAFPGNEQFF. For the CDR3, the DNA is TGCGCCAGCAGCCAAGCGTTCCCGGGCAATGAGCAGTTCTTC.

This clonotype was picked up a small number of times. The chain has TRBV6-2 or TRBV6-3 and TRBJ1-1; tentatively, D is TRBD1 (5 bases). Trimming left V 2 bases short and J 3 bases short, with 7 bases between. Germline V gene sequence: CDR1 MNHEY, CDR2 SVGEGT. The CDR3 extends over 13 amino acids. CDR3 sequence reads: CASSYKGYTEAFF. As DNA, the CDR3 is TGTGCCAGCAGTTACAAGGGGTACACTGAAGCTTTCTTT.

The V and J genes are TRBV27 and TRBJ2-1; 13 bases map to TRBD2. From germline, CDR1 is MNHEY and CDR2 SMNVEV (reference sequence). This CDR3 region has 16 residues. The V and J ends lost 3 bases and 7 bases, in that order; junction bases with no gene match: 6. This CDR3 reads CASSFGLAGVRNEQFF. CDR3 DNA sequence: TGTGCCAGCAGTTTCGGACTAGCGGGAGTCAGAAATGAGCAGTTCTTC.

V usage is TRBV3-1 and J usage is TRBJ2-3; D is perhaps TRBD1 or TRBD2 (6 bases each). Germline lookup yields CDR1 LGHDT and CDR2 YNNKEL (reference sequence). The CDR3 runs 15 residues. V lost 5 bases to trimming and J lost 6 bases, with 18 bases between them. CDR3 nucleotides: TGTGCCAGCAGCACCACAGCCTTAGGGGGGGATACGCAGTATTTT. Translating it yields CASSTTALGGDTQYF.

A few counts support this clonotype. The chain links TRBV29-1 to TRBJ2-7; possibly TRBD2 for D (5 bases). V was cut by 6 bases and J by 0 bases, with 12 bases left in between. This CDR3 region has 13 residues. CDR1 and CDR2 from the germline V gene are SQVTM and ANQGSEA. In DNA form, the CDR3 reads TGCAGCGTAGAGGAGAGGGACTCCTACGAGCAGTACTTC. It translates to CSVEERDSYEQYF.

The chain recombines TRBV2 with TRBJ2-3, with D possibly matching TRBD2 (5 bases). Trimming left V 7 bases short and J 6 bases short, with 11 bases between. The germline V gene encodes CDR1 SNHLY and CDR2 FYNNEI. This CDR3 is built from 12 residues. CDR3 loop: CASNPGTDTQYF. In DNA, the CDR3 is TGTGCCAGCAATCCGGGAACGGATACGCAGTATTTT.

V usage is TRBV5-5 and J usage is TRBJ2-5, with D tentatively TRBD2 (5 bases). The DNA end lines up better with TRBJ2-7; the J call may be wrong. The CDR3 has 16 amino acids. CDR1 is SGHKS, CDR2 YYEKEE, per germline (reference sequence). As DNA, the CDR3 is TGTGCCAGCAGCTTGGCCGGGGTTCAAAGTACTTACGAGCAGTACTTC. Its protein is CASSLAGVQSTYEQYF.

The chain joins TRBV4-1 to TRBJ2-1; 10 nucleotides line up with TRBD1. The DNA matches TRBJ2-7 better at its end, which makes the J call doubtful. The germline gives CDR1 MGHRA, CDR2 YSYEKL. This CDR3 region has 18 residues. The CDR3 region is CASSLGTGVTSSYNEQYF. The CDR3 DNA reads TGCGCCAGCAGCCTAGGGACAGGGGTAACAAGCTCCTACAATGAGCAGTACTTC.

This clonotype came up a few times. The V and J genes are TRBV29-1 and TRBJ1-4, with D unclear. The CDR3 length is 14 residues. Germline loops: CDR1 SQVTM, CDR2 ANQGSEA. The V end was cut by 4 bases, the J end by 4 bases, with 13 bases between. In DNA form, the CDR3 reads TGCAGCGTTGGGGCCAGCTCCCGTAATGAAAAACTGTTTTTT. Amino acids: CSVGASSRNEKLFF.

This clonotype has a handful of counts. The chain uses TRBV28 and TRBJ1-6; D not certain. Germline lookup yields CDR1 MDHEN and CDR2 SYDVKM. Trimming pared 7 bases from V and 7 bases from J, leaving 17 bases between. The CDR3 has 15 residues. Written as DNA, the CDR3 is TGTGCCAGCACCCCACTCGAGCCCCTGAATTCACCCCTCCACTTT. It is translated as CASTPLEPLNSPLHF.

The V gene is TRBV12-3 or TRBV12-4, the J gene TRBJ2-7; 8 bases line up with TRBD2. The CDR3 spans 14 residues. Trimming at V came to 6 bases and at J to 6 bases, leaving 10 bases not matched to a gene. Here the CDR3 reads CASRSAGTRSEQYF. CDR3 DNA sequence: TGTGCCAGCAGAAGCGCCGGGACTAGAAGCGAGCAGTACTTC.

This clonotype was recorded a few times. The chain joins TRBV6-2 or TRBV6-3 to TRBJ2-7; D is unresolved. This CDR3 is built from 12 residues. Germline V gives CDR1 MNHEY, CDR2 SVGEGT. The V gene lost 7 bases and the J gene lost 0 bases, with 7 bases spanning the gap. Written as DNA, the CDR3 is TGTGCCAGCACCTCTGTCTCCTACGAGCAGTACTTC. It encodes CASTSVSYEQYF.

The gene calls are TRBV20-1 and TRBJ2-5, with TRBD1 as a possible D gene (6 bases). Judging by the DNA end, TRBJ2-7 fits better; the J call may be wrong. The germline V gene encodes CDR1 DFQATT and CDR2 SNEGSKA (reference sequence). This CDR3 comprises 14 residues. In DNA, the CDR3 is TGCAGTGCTAGATCTGGCAGGGGTATCTACGAGCAGTACTTC. This sequence encodes CSARSGRGIYEQYF.

The DNA of the CDR3 is TGCAGTGCTGCCCCTGCCGGACAGGGGTCGTTTCAGCCCCAGCATTTT. This sequence encodes CSAAPAGQGSFQPQHF. This chain uses TRBV20-1 with TRBJ1-5; 9 bases line up with TRBD1. With V trimmed by 5 bases and J by 6 bases, 14 bases remained unmatched. This CDR3 is 16 amino acids long. CDR1 is DFQATT and CDR2 is SNEGSKA in the germline V gene (reference sequence).

This sequence joins TRBV7-2 and TRBJ2-3; 10 bases agree with TRBD2. The germline V gene has CDR1 SGHTA and CDR2 FQGNSA. The ends lost 8 bases at V and 4 bases at J; junction bases unmatched: 9. This CDR3 has 15 amino acids. In DNA form, the CDR3 reads TGTGCCAGCTCCCAGAGAAGCGGGAGGGCAGATACGCAGTATTTT. Protein product: CASSQRSGRADTQYF.

This clonotype was counted a few times. V is TRBV12-3 or TRBV12-4 and J is TRBJ2-1; TRBD2 matches 7 bases. This CDR3 spans 15 amino acids. Trimming at V came to 1 base and at J to 9 bases, leaving 9 bases not matched to a gene. The CDR3 protein is CASSLGLRREAEQFF. CDR3 sequence (DNA): TGTGCCAGCAGTTTAGGTCTCCGACGGGAGGCTGAGCAGTTCTTC.

V and J are TRBV3-1 and TRBJ2-7; TRBD1 aligns across 8 bases. Germline V gene lookup returns CDR1 LGHDT and CDR2 YNNKEL (reference sequence). The ends lost 3 bases at V and 5 bases at J; junction bases unmatched: 6. The CDR3 spans 14 residues. CDR3 bases: TGTGCCAGCAGCCAGCAAGACAGGGGCCACGAGCAGTACTTC. This sequence encodes CASSQQDRGHEQYF.